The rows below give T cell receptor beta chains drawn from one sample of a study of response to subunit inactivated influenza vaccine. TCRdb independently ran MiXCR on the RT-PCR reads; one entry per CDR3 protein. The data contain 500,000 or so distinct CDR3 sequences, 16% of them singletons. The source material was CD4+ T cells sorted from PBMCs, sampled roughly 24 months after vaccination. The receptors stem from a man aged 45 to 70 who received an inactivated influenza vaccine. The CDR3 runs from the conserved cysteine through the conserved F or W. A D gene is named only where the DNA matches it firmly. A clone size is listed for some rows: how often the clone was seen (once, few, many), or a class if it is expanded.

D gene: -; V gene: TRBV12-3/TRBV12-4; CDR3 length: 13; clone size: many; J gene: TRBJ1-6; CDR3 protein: CASSFNEDSPLHF; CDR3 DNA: TGTGCCAGCAGTTTCAATGAGGATTCACCCCTCCACTTT
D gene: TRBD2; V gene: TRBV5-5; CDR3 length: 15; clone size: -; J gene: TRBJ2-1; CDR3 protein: CASSSGTSGRKEQFF; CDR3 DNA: TGTGCCAGCAGCTCCGGGACTAGCGGGAGGAAGGAGCAGTTCTTC
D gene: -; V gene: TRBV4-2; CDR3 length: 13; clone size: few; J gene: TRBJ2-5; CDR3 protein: CASSRSIGETQYF; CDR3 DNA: TGTGCCAGCAGCCGATCAATCGGGGAGACCCAGTACTTC
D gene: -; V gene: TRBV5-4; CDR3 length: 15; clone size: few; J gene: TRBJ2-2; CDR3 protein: CASSLKRENTGELFF; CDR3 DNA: TGTGCCAGCAGCTTGAAAAGAGAGAACACCGGGGAGCTGTTTTTT
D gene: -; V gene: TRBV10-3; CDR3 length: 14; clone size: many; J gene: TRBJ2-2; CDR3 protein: CAISESGNTGELFF; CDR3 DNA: TGTGCCATCAGTGAGTCGGGGAACACCGGGGAGCTGTTTTTT
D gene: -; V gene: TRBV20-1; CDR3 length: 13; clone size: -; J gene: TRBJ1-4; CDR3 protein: CSAAAEPNEKLFF; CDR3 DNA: TGCAGTGCTGCAGCAGAACCTAATGAAAAACTGTTTTTT
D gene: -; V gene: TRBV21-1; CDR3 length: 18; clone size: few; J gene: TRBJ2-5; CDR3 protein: CASSTFDDRGSIQETQYF; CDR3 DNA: TGTGCCAGCAGCACCTTTGATGACAGGGGATCGATTCAAGAGACCCAGTACTTC
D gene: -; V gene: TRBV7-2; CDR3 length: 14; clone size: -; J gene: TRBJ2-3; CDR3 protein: CASSSSTGLDTQYF; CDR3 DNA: TGTGCCAGCAGCTCGTCCACGGGACTAGATACGCAGTATTTT
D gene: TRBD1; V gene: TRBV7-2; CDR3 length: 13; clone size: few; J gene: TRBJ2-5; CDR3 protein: CASSEGALETQYF; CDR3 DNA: TGTGCCAGCAGCGAGGGGGCTTTGGAGACCCAGTACTTC
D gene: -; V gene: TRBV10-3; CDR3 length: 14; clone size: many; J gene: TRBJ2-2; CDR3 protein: CAIKSSGNTGELFF; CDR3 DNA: TGTGCCATCAAGAGTAGCGGGAACACCGGGGAGCTGTTTTTT
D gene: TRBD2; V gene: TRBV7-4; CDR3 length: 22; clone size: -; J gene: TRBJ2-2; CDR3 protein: CASSLAAGTEGTSGPNTGELFF; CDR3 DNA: TGTGCCAGCAGCTTAGCGGCCGGGACAGAGGGGACTAGCGGGCCGAACACCGGGGAGCTGTTTTTT
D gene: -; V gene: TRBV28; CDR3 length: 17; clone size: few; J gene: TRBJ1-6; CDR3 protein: CASSPQRYLAGNSPLHF; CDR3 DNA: TGTGCCAGCAGTCCCCAGAGGTATCTGGCGGGAAATTCACCCCTCCACTTT
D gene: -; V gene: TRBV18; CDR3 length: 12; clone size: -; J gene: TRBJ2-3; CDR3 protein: CASSPQTDTQYF; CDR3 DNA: TGTGCCAGCTCACCACAAACAGATACGCAGTATTTT
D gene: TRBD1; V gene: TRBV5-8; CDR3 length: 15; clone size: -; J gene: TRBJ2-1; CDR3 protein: CASSFPGQGAPQQFF; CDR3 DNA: TGTGCCAGCAGCTTTCCGGGACAGGGGGCTCCCCAGCAGTTCTTC